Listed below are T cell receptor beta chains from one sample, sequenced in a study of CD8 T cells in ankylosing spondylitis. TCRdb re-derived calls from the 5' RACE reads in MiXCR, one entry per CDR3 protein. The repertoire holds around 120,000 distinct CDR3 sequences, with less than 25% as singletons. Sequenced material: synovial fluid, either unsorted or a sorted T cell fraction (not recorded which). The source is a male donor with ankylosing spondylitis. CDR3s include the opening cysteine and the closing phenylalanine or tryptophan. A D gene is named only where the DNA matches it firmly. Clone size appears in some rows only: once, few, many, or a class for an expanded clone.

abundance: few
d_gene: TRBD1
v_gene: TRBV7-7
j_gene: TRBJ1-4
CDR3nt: TGTGCCAGCAGCTCCGGGACAGGGGCTAATGAAAAACTGTTTTTT
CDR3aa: CASSSGTGANEKLFF

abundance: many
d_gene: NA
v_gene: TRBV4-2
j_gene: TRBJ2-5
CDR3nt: TGTGCCAGCAGCCAATTGAGGGGGGACCAAGAGACCCAGTACTTC
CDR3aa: CASSQLRGDQETQYF

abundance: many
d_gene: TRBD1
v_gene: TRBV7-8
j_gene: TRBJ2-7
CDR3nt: TGTGCCAGCAGCTTAGAAGGGGGACAGGGGTACTTC
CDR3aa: CASSLEGGQGYF

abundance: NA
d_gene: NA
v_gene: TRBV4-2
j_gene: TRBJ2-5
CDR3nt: TGTGCCAGCAGCCAAGAACGGGAGAGCGTCCAGTACTTC
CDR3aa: CASSQERESVQYF

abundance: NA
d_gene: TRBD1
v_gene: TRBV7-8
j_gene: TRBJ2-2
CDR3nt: TGTGCCAGCAGCGACAGGGTGGCCGGGGAGCTGTTTTTT
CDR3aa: CASSDRVAGELFF

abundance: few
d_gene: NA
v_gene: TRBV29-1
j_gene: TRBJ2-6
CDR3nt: TGCAGCGTTGAAGTCGGCTTCTCTGGGGCCAACGTCCTGACTTTC
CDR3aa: CSVEVGFSGANVLTF

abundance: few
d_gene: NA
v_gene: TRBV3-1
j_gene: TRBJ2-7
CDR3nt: TGTGCCAGCAGCCAAGCCCTCGGAGGGCACCACGAGCAGTACTTC
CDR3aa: CASSQALGGHHEQYF

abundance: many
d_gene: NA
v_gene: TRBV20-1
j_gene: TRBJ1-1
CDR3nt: TGCAGTGCTAGAGAAGGACTCACTGAAGCTTTCTTT
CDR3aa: CSAREGLTEAFF

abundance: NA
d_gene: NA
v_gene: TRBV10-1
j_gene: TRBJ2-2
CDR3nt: TGCGCCAGTCGACATGGGGTAAACACCGGGGAGCTGTTTTTT
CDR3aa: CASRHGVNTGELFF

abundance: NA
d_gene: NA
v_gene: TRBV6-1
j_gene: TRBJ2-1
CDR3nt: TGTGCCAGCAGTGAGGGACTTACGTACAATGAGCAGTTCTTC
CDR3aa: CASSEGLTYNEQFF

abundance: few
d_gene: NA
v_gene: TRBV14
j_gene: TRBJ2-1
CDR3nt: TGTGCCAGCAGCCTGTTCAGAGTAGTTGAGTCGGATGAGCAGTTCTTC
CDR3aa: CASSLFRVVESDEQFF

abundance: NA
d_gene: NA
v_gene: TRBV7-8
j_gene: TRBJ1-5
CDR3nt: TGTGCCAGCAGCTCTAGTGAAGTGTATAGCAATCAGCCCCAGCATTTT
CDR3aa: CASSSSEVYSNQPQHF

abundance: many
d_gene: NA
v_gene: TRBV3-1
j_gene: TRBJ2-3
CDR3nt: TGTGCCAGCAGCCAAGATCCGGCTAGCCCCCTCACAGATACGCAGTATTTT
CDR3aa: CASSQDPASPLTDTQYF

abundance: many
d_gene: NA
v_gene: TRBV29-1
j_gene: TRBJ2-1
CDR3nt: TGCAGCGTCGGACCAAACAATGAGCAGTTCTTC
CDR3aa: CSVGPNNEQFF

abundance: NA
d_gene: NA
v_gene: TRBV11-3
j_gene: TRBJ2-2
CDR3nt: TGTGCCAGCAGACACCCGAACACCGGGGAGCTGTTTTTT
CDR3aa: CASRHPNTGELFF

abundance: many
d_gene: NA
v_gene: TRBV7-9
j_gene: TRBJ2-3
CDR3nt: TGTGCCAGCAGCTTTTCAGCTGAAGCTAGCACAGATACGCAGTATTTT
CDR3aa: CASSFSAEASTDTQYF

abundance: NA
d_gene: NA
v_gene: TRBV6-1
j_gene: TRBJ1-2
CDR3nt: TGTGCCAGCAGTGAATCTCCAAACTATGGCTACACCTTC
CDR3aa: CASSESPNYGYTF

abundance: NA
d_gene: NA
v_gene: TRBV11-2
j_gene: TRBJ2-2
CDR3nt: TGTTCCAGCAGCTCAAGGGGAGGAGGAGAGGGGAACACCGGGGAGCTGTTTTTT
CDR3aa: CSSSSRGGGEGNTGELFF

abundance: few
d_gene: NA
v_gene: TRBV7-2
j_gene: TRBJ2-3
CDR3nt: TGTGCCAGCAGCCCCAGGCGTACTAGCACAGATACGCAGTATTTT
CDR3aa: CASSPRRTSTDTQYF

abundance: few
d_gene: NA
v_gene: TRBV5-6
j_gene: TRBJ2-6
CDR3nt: TGTGCCAGCAGCTTACGGGACCTCGGGGCCAACGTCCTGACTTTC
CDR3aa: CASSLRDLGANVLTF

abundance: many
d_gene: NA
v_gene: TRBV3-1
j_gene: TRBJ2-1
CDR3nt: TGTGCCAGCAGCCAAGTGATAGAATCCTACAATGAGCAGTTCTTC
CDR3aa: CASSQVIESYNEQFF

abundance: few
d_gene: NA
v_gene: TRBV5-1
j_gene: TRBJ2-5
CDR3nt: TGCGCCAGCAGCTCTGGGGTAGACAGGTCGGAGACCCAGTACTTC
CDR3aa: CASSSGVDRSETQYF

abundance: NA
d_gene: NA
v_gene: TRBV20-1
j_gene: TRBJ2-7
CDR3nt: TGCAGTGCTTCCCGACTCGCGCCTTTGAAGCAGTACTTC
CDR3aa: CSASRLAPLKQYF

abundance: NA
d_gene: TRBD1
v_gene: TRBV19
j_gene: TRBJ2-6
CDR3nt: TGTGCCAGTAGCCAAGGACAGGGGGCCTCTGGGGCCAACGTCCTGACTTTC
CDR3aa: CASSQGQGASGANVLTF

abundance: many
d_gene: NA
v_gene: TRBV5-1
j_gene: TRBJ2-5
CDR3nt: TGCGCCAGCAGCTCCCAAGGGGGAGGGGTCGAGGAGACCCAGTACTTC
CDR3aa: CASSSQGGGVEETQYF

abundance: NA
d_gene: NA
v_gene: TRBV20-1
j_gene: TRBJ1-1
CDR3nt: TGCAGTGCCGTAACGGGGGTAACGAACACTGAAGCTTTCTTT
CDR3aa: CSAVTGVTNTEAFF

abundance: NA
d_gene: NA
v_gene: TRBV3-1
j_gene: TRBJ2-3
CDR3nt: TGTGCCAGCAGCCAAGGACCCTCCATTGGTGATACGCAGTATTTT
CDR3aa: CASSQGPSIGDTQYF

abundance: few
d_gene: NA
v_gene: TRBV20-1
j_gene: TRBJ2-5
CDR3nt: TGCAGTGCTAGAGGACCGGGGTCCCTCGAGACCCAGTACTTC
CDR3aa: CSARGPGSLETQYF

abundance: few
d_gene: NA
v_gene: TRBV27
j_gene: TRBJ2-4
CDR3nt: TGTGCCAGCAGTTCTCGGGCCCAAAACATTCAGTACTTC
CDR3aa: CASSSRAQNIQYF

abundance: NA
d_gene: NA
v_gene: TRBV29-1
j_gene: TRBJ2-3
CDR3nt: TGCAGCGTTCAGAGGGCGGAGCGGCCCACAGATACGCAGTATTTT
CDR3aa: CSVQRAERPTDTQYF

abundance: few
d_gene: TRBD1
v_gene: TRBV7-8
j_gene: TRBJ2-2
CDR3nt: TGTGCCAGCAGCTTAAGGACAGGGAGTATCACCGGGGAGCTGTTTTTT
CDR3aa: CASSLRTGSITGELFF

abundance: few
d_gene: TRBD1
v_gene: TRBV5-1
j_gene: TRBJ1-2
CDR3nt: TGCGCCAGCAGCCCGGGGGGACAGCCGAGCTATGGCTACACCTTC
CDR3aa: CASSPGGQPSYGYTF

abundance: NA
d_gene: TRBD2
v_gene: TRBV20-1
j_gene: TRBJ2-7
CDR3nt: TGCAGTGCTGCGAGTCGGGCGGGAGGGCCGTACGAGCAGTACTTC
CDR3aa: CSAASRAGGPYEQYF

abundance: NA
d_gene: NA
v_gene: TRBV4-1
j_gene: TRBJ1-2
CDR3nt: TGCGCCAGCAGCCTAACAGGGCAGAGCTATGGCTACACCTTC
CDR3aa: CASSLTGQSYGYTF

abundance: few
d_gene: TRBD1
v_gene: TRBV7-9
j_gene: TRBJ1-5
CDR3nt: TGTGCCAGCAGCACAGGGGGGACCAATCAGCCCCAGCATTTT
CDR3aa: CASSTGGTNQPQHF

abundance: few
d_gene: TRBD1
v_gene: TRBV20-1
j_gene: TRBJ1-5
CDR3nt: TGCAGTGCTAGAGCTTGGACAGGGGATAGTCAGCCCCAGCATTTT
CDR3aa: CSARAWTGDSQPQHF

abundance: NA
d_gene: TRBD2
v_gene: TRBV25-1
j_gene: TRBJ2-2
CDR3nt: TGTGCCAGCAGTGAAGTATTAGCGGGAGCTTCGGGGGAGCTGTTTTTT
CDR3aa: CASSEVLAGASGELFF

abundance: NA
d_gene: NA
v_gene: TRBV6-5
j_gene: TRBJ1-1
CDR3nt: TGTGCCAGCAGTTACAGCGACAAACACACTGAAGCTTTCTTT
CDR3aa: CASSYSDKHTEAFF

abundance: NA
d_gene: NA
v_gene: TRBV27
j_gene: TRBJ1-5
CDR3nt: TGTGCCAGCAGTTTATCAGGACGGATCAATCAGCCCCAGCATTTT
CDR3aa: CASSLSGRINQPQHF

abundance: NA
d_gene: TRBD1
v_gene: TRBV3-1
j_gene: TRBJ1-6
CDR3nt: TGTGCCAGCAGCCGTGGACAGGTTAATTCACCCCTCCACTTT
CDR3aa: CASSRGQVNSPLHF

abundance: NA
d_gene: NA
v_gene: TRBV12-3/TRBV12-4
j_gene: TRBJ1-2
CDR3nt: TGTGCCAGCAGTTCGTCCGGGGGGGGTAAGGGCTACACCTTC
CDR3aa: CASSSSGGGKGYTF

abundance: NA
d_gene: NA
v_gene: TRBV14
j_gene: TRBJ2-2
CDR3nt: TGTGCCAGCAGCCAAGAGCGGGCAGGCCTAACCGGGGAGCTGTTTTTT
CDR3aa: CASSQERAGLTGELFF

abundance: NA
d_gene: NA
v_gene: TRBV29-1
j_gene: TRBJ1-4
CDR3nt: TGCAGCGTTGAAGAGAATGAAAAACTGTTTTTT
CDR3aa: CSVEENEKLFF

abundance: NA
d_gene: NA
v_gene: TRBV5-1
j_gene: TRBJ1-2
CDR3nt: TGCGCCAGCAGCTTTGGAACAGGGAATGGCTACACCTTC
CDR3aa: CASSFGTGNGYTF

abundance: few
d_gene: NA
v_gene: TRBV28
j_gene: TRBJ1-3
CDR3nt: TGTGCCAGCAGTTTATTCGGGGATCTCTCTGGAAACACCATATATTTT
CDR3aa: CASSLFGDLSGNTIYF

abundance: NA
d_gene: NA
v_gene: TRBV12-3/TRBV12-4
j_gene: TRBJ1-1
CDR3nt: TGTGCCAGCAGAAAGTACACTGAAGCTTTCTTT
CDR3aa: CASRKYTEAFF

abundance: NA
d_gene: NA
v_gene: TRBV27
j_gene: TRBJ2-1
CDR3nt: TGTGCCAGCAGTCAACCAGTGGGACATACGCCTGGCTACAATGAGCAGTTCTTC
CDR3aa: CASSQPVGHTPGYNEQFF

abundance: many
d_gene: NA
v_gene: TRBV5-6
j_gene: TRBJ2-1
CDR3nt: TGTGCCAGCAGACCAGGGAGGCACAATGAGCAGTTCTTC
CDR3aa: CASRPGRHNEQFF

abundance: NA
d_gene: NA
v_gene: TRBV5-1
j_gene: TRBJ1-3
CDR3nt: TGCGCCAGCAGGATTGATTTGAGCTCTGGAAACACCATATATTTT
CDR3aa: CASRIDLSSGNTIYF

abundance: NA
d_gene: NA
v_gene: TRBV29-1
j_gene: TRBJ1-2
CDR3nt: TGCAGCGTTGAAGCCCCACTCGTAGGGGCGAATGGCTACACCTTC
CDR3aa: CSVEAPLVGANGYTF

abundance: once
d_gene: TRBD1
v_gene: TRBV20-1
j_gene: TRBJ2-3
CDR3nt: TGCAGTGCGGGGGACAGTGTTGGGGCCACAGATACGCAGTATTTT
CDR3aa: CSAGDSVGATDTQYF

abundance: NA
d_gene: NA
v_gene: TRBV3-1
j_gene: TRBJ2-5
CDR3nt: TGTGCCAGCAGCTATACAGGGTCCGAGACCCAGTACTTC
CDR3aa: CASSYTGSETQYF

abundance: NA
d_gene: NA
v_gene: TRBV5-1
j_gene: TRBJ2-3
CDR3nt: TGCGCCAGCAGCTTGAGCGGGCGGGCAGATACGCAGTATTTT
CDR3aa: CASSLSGRADTQYF

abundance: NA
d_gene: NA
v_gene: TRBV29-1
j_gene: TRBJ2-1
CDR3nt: TGCAGCGTTGAAAGGGGTGGTGAGCAGTTCTTC
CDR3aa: CSVERGGEQFF

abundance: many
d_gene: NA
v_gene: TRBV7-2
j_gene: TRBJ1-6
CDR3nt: TGTGCCAGCCTAAAGTTGGGGGGGCCTAATTCACCCCTCCACTTT
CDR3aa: CASLKLGGPNSPLHF